Given below is one T cell receptor beta chain in context. The CDR3 runs to 15 residues. The trim removed 2 bases at V and 3 bases at J, leaving 5 bases unmatched. Germline V CDR1 and CDR2: MNHNS, SASEGT. Only in-frame clones appear in the TCRdb table, and some are missing; sequencing was by immunoSEQ multiplex PCR. There are around 160,000 clones in the sample; approximately 81% occur only once, and 10% lies in the top ten. This entry is derived from a study of cytomegalovirus exposure and HLA in healthy donors. The sample taken for sequencing was PBMCs. The clonotype comes from a man under 40 in good health and CMV-seropositive. The rearrangement uses TRBV6-1 and TRBJ1-2, with 8 bases matching TRBD1. CDR3 amino acids: CASSESATGDYGYTF. CDR3 DNA: TGTGCCAGCAGTGAATCGGCGACAGGGGACTATGGCTACACCTTC.